The 30 T cell receptor beta chains given below trace back to one sample, sequenced in a study of shared clonotypes between healthy human individuals (TCRdb year 2020). The library came from the immunoSEQ multiplex PCR assay. Held by TCRdb, this immuneACCESS table contains in-frame sequences only and omits some clones. Under half of the omission traces to an unresolved V gene where checked; the cause of the rest is unknown. The sample has a few hundred thousand clones on record, less than 98% of them singletons. Jointly, the top ten make up roughly 0.05% of the sample. Sequences were obtained from naive CD4+ T cells sorted from blood. The label giving this sample's cell subset or site can be read as: CD45RA+ positively selected. The receptors stem from a young woman in good health.

The rearrangement joins TRBV19 to TRBJ2-7, with 12 positions matching TRBD2. From germline, CDR1 is LNHDA and CDR2 SQIVND (reference sequence). J lost 2 bases, V lost 9 bases, and 5 bases had no gene match. This CDR3 contains 14 residues. The CDR3 nucleotides are TGTGCCAGCCGGACTAGCGGGAACACCTACGAGCAGTACTTC. The encoded protein is CASRTSGNTYEQYF.

The chain uses TRBV27 and TRBJ2-5; 8 bases are a match to TRBD2. CDR3 length: 14 residues. The V gene end was trimmed by 8 bases and the J gene end by 1 base; junction bases not matched to a gene: 6. The germline gives CDR1 MNHEY, CDR2 SMNVEV (reference sequence). The CDR3 sequence is CASARTSSQETQYF. The DNA of the CDR3 is TGTGCCAGCGCTAGGACTAGCAGCCAAGAGACCCAGTACTTC.

Points on this clone: Other DNA sequences within the sample encode an identical CDR3. The chain joins TRBV28 to TRBJ1-1; D is undetermined. This CDR3 is built from 13 residues. V shed 2 bases and J shed 0 bases, with 4 bases lying between them. From germline, CDR1 is MDHEN and CDR2 SYDVKM. The CDR3 coding sequence is TGTGCCAGCAGTTTACGGCTGAACACTGAAGCTTTCTTT. This codes for CASSLRLNTEAFF. Looking up the rest from reference TRBV28 and TRBJ1-1 gives the full variable domain: DVKVTQSSRYLVKRTGEKVFLECVQDMDHENMFWYRQDPGLGLRLIYFSYDVKMKEKGDIPEGYSVSREKKERFSLILESASTNQTSMYLCASSLRLNTEAFFGQGTRLTVV.

The rearrangement links TRBV11-3 to TRBJ2-2; D ambiguous. CDR1 is SGHNT and CDR2 is YENEEA in the germline V gene. The CDR3 is made up of 15 amino acids. V was clipped by 3 bases and J by 7 bases, with 15 bases between them. Here the CDR3 reads CASSFSQLGSGELFF. DNA of the CDR3: TGTGCCAGCAGCTTCTCGCAATTGGGAAGCGGGGAGCTGTTTTTT.

The gene calls are TRBV19 and TRBJ1-5; D not certain. This CDR3 region has 15 residues. Trimming cost V 4 bases and J 1 base, with 11 bases left between them. Germline-derived CDR1 and CDR2 are LNHDA and SQIVND (reference sequence). The CDR3 loop is CASSTGVWSNQPQHF. The CDR3 bases are TGTGCCAGTAGTACGGGAGTTTGGAGCAATCAGCCCCAGCATTTT.

The chain joins TRBV28 to TRBJ2-7; no clear D gene. CDR1 and CDR2 (germline): MDHEN, SYDVKM. V lost 8 bases, J lost 2 bases, and 16 bases lay in between. The CDR3 runs to 14 residues. CDR3 sequence: CASAFSPNTYEQYF. In DNA form, the CDR3 reads TGTGCCAGCGCCTTCAGCCCTAACACCTACGAGCAGTACTTC.

CDR3 protein: CASSSPGTGKSPLHF. CDR3 nucleotides: TGTGCCAGCAGTTCGCCAGGGACAGGGAAGTCACCCCTCCACTTT. The rearrangement links TRBV28 to TRBJ1-6; 9 bases are a match to TRBD1. From germline, CDR1 is MDHEN and CDR2 SYDVKM. This CDR3 contains 15 residues. Trimming took 4 bases from V and 10 from J; bases not matched to a gene: 8.

The V call is TRBV6-5, the J call TRBJ2-1; 12 bases match TRBD2. J gave up 4 bases and V 5 bases, and 3 bases lay outside the gene matches. The CDR3 is 15 residues long. Germline CDR1 and CDR2: MNHEY and SVGAGI. Here the CDR3 reads CASSRGTSGYNEQFF. Written as DNA, the CDR3 is TGTGCCAGCAGTAGGGGGACTAGCGGGTACAATGAGCAGTTCTTC.

The chain employs TRBV5-1 and TRBJ2-2; no clear D gene. The V end lost 3 bases, the J end lost 2 bases, and 14 bases lay between the germline ends. This CDR3 contains 16 residues. Germline loops: CDR1 SGHRS, CDR2 YFSETQ. The CDR3 DNA sequence: TGCGCCAGCAGCTCGTCCCGGGTCCATAACACCGGGGAGCTGTTTTTT. Its translation: CASSSSRVHNTGELFF.

The chain recombines TRBV9 with TRBJ1-2; D might be TRBD1 (5 bases). CDR3 size: 15 residues. V lost 0 bases, J lost 8 bases, and 17 bases lay in between. Germline CDR1 and CDR2: SGDLS and YYNGEE. The CDR3 sequence: CASSVAVPGMGGYTF. CDR3 nucleotides: TGTGCCAGCAGCGTAGCTGTCCCAGGGATGGGCGGCTACACCTTC.

Only one count was recorded for this clone. The V call is TRBV6-4, the J call TRBJ2-2; 10 bases line up with TRBD2. This CDR3 comprises 16 residues. Germline V CDR1 and CDR2: MRHNA, SNTAGT. After removal of 6 bases from V and 1 base from J, the junction contained 5 bases not matched to a gene. CDR3 sequence (DNA): TGTGCCAGCAGAGCGATAGCGGGAGGGAACACCGGGGAGCTGTTTTTT. Encoded protein: CASRAIAGGNTGELFF.

This clone was counted a single time. J is TRBJ2-7 and V is TRBV7-2; no clear D. Germline V gives CDR1 SGHTA, CDR2 FQGNSA. Trimming left V 5 bases short and J 2 bases short, with 22 bases between. This CDR3 is built from 17 residues. This CDR3 is CASSLRPAPQIPYEQYF. Written as DNA, the CDR3 is TGTGCCAGCAGCCTTAGGCCGGCCCCGCAAATCCCCTACGAGCAGTACTTC.

The chain joins TRBV2 to TRBJ2-7; D uncertain. The germline V gene has CDR1 SNHLY and CDR2 FYNNEI. The CDR3 totals 14 residues. The V end lost 6 bases, the J end lost 7 bases, and 19 bases lay between the germline ends. CDR3 nucleotide sequence: TGTGCCAGCAGCAACATCGTTCCCAAAGGGGAGCAGTACTTC. This encodes CASSNIVPKGEQYF.

This chain joins TRBV18 and TRBJ2-1; tentatively, D is TRBD1 (6 bases). The CDR3 consists of 14 residues. Per germline, CDR1 KGHSH and CDR2 LQKENI. V lost 0 bases and J lost 7, with 10 bases in between. This chain's CDR3 is CASSPPQGRNEQFF. The CDR3 bases are TGTGCCAGCTCACCACCCCAGGGGAGAAATGAGCAGTTCTTC.

The chain uses TRBV5-1 and TRBJ2-2, with D perhaps being TRBD1 or TRBD2 (5 bases each). CDR1 is SGHRS and CDR2 is YFSETQ in the germline V gene. V lost 2 bases and J 3 bases, leaving 11 bases between the germline ends. This CDR3 has 15 residues. This chain's CDR3 is CASSLDGTDTGELFF. The CDR3 bases are TGCGCCAGCAGCTTAGACGGGACGGACACCGGGGAGCTGTTTTTT.

The rearrangement links TRBV5-5 to TRBJ1-1; 9 bases are shared with TRBD1. Germline-derived CDR1 and CDR2 are SGHKS and YYEKEE (reference sequence). Germline trimming cut 0 bases from V and 1 base from J; bases unmatched to any gene: 1. CDR3 length: 15 residues. CDR3 sequence reads: CASSLEDRGNTEAFF. The DNA for the CDR3 is TGTGCCAGCAGCTTGGAGGACAGGGGGAACACTGAAGCTTTCTTT. Complete variable domain (other parts from reference TRBV5-5 and TRBJ1-1): DAGVTQSPTHLIKTRGQQVTLRCSPISGHKSVSWYQQVLGQGPQFIFQYYEKEERGRGNFPDRFSARQFPNYSSELNVNALLLGDSALYLCASSLEDRGNTEAFFGQGTRLTVV.

The CDR3 DNA reads as TGTGCCAGCAGCTTAGACAGGGGGCACTACAATGAGCAGTTCTTC. It specifies CASSLDRGHYNEQFF. This chain uses TRBV6-5 with TRBJ2-1; 10 nucleotides align to TRBD1. Germline V gene data show CDR1 as MNHEY and CDR2 as SVGAGI. The CDR3 length is 15 residues. The trim removed 6 bases at V and 3 bases at J, leaving 5 bases unmatched.

The chain carries TRBV5-1 and TRBJ1-2, with 9 bases matching TRBD1. The CDR3 sequence is 15 residues long. Germline CDR1 reads SGHRS; CDR2 reads YFSETQ. V gave up 5 bases and J gave up 0 bases; unmatched junction bases: 5. The CDR3 loop reads CASRLQGAPNYGYTF. The CDR3 region has the DNA TGCGCCAGCAGGTTACAGGGGGCGCCTAACTATGGCTACACCTTC.

This chain links TRBV28 with TRBJ1-1, with a tentative D call TRBD1 (6 bases). CDR3 length: 11 residues. The germline V gene has CDR1 MDHEN and CDR2 SYDVKM. Trimming shortened V by 7 bases and J by 8 bases, and 11 bases separated the two germline ends. This CDR3 reads CASNPGGEAFF. CDR3 nucleotides: TGTGCCAGCAACCCCGGGGGCGAAGCTTTCTTT.

The J gene is TRBJ2-6, the V gene TRBV28; D remains unclear. The CDR3 has 12 residues. The germline gives CDR1 MDHEN, CDR2 SYDVKM. V was clipped by 7 bases and J by 2 bases, with 3 bases between them. In DNA form, the CDR3 reads TGTGCCAGCACGGCTGGGGCCAACGTCCTGACTTTC. Translated: CASTAGANVLTF.

Notes on this clone: Within the sample, other DNA sequences also encode this same CDR3. The DNA for the CDR3 is TGTGCCACCAGCAGAGCTGTAGTGAACACTGAAGCTTTCTTT. Amino acid sequence: CATSRAVVNTEAFF. The V and J genes are TRBV15 and TRBJ1-1; D ambiguous. The CDR3 spans 14 residues. Germline V gives CDR1 LNHNV, CDR2 YYDKDF (reference sequence). The V and J ends lost 1 base and 0 bases respectively, with 6 bases between them.

The rearrangement links TRBV2 to TRBJ2-5; 7 positions agree with TRBD1. Matching the DNA end better, TRBJ2-7 makes the J call doubtful. CDR1 and CDR2 from the germline V gene are SNHLY and FYNNEI. CDR3 length: 14 residues. As DNA, the CDR3 is TGTGCCAGCAGTGAAGGGGACAGTCCCTACGAGCAGTACTTC. Amino acids: CASSEGDSPYEQYF.

The chain carries TRBV18 and TRBJ2-3; no clear D gene. The CDR3 spans 15 residues. Trimming pared 1 base from V and 0 bases from J, leaving 8 bases between. Germline V gives CDR1 KGHSH, CDR2 LQKENI. The DNA of the CDR3 is TGTGCCAGCTCACCACAGGCTAGTAGCACAGATACGCAGTATTTT. Translation gives CASSPQASSTDTQYF.

The rearrangement joins TRBV29-1 to TRBJ2-7, with 7 bases lining up with TRBD1. In germline, CDR1 is SQVTM, CDR2 ANQGSEA. The CDR3 spans 15 residues. V dropped 3 bases and J dropped 1; count of bases not matched to a gene: 9. The CDR3, as DNA: TGCAGCGTTGACCGACAGGGTGAGGGGTCCTACGAGCAGTACTTC. It is translated as CSVDRQGEGSYEQYF.

The J gene is TRBJ1-2, the V gene TRBV30; 9 nucleotides agree with TRBD1. With 7 bases clipped from V and 4 bases from J, the junction kept 4 bases outside the gene matches. Germline V gene data show CDR1 as GTSNPN and CDR2 as SVGIG (reference sequence). This CDR3 is built from 12 residues. CDR3 DNA sequence: TGTGCCTTACAGGGGGCAGGCTATGGCTACACCTTC. Translated: CALQGAGYGYTF.

V is TRBV28 and J is TRBJ2-7, with 7 bases matching TRBD1. This CDR3 has 13 residues. Looked up from germline, CDR1 is MDHEN and CDR2 is SYDVKM. Trimming at V came to 10 bases and at J to 2 bases, leaving 8 bases not matched to a gene. The CDR3 is CATQGQRTYEQYF. CDR3 in DNA: TGTGCCACCCAGGGACAGAGAACCTACGAGCAGTACTTC.

This rearrangement joins TRBV19 to TRBJ2-7; D may be TRBD2 (5 bases). CDR3 length: 13 residues. Trimming cost V 5 bases and J 7 bases, with 15 bases left between them. Germline V lookup: CDR1 LNHDA, CDR2 SQIVND (reference sequence). The CDR3 sequence is CASSSRTLGEQYF. The CDR3 DNA reads as TGTGCCAGTAGTTCTAGGACTCTCGGGGAGCAGTACTTC. Drawing the rest from reference TRBV19 and TRBJ2-7, the complete variable domain is DGGITQSPKYLFRKEGQNVTLSCEQNLNHDAMYWYRQDPGQGLRLIYYSQIVNDFQKGDIAEGYSVSREKKESFPLTVTSAQKNPTAFYLCASSSRTLGEQYFGPGTRLTVT.

The chain links TRBV18 to TRBJ2-3; D remains ambiguous. This CDR3 is 13 amino acids long. The V and J ends lost 3 bases and 6 bases respectively, with 10 bases between them. Germline CDR1 KGHSH, CDR2 LQKENI. Here the CDR3 reads CASSPSQEDTQYF. In DNA form, the CDR3 reads TGTGCCAGCTCACCTAGCCAGGAGGATACGCAGTATTTT.

This sequence joins TRBV19 and TRBJ1-3, with 7 bases matching TRBD1. The length of the CDR3 is 16 residues. Per the germline V gene, CDR1 is LNHDA and CDR2 is SQIVND (reference sequence). Unmatched junction bases numbered 10, after V lost 6 bases and J lost 2 bases. Here the CDR3 DNA reads TGTGCCAGTAGGACCTGGGAGACAGGGCCTGGAAACACCATATATTTT. It encodes CASRTWETGPGNTIYF.

The chain uses TRBV6-4 and TRBJ1-2; TRBD1 is a possible D gene (5 bases). The V gene's germline CDR1 is MRHNA and CDR2 SNTAGT. Trimming took 5 bases from V and 6 from J, leaving 19 bases between them. The CDR3 totals 15 residues. CDR3 coding DNA: TGTGCCAGCAGTCCTCGGGGGGTGCAGCAGAATGGCTACACCTTC. Translation: CASSPRGVQQNGYTF.